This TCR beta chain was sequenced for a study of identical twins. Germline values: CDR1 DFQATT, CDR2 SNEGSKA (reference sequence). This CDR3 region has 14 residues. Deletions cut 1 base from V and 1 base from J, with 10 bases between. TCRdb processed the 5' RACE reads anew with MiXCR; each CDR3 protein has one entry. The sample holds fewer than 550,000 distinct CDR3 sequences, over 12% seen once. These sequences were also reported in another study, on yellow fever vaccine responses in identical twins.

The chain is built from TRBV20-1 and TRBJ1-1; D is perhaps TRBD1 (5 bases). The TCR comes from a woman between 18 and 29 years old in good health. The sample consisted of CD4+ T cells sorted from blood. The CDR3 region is CSARAGAGNTEAFF. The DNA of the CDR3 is TGCAGTGCTAGAGCCGGGGCAGGGAACACTGAAGCTTTCTTT.